Listed below are T cell receptor beta chains from one sample, sequenced in a study of blood T cell repertoires in COVID-19. Sequenced by immunoSEQ multiplex PCR; TCRdb stores in-frame clones only, minus some. The sample holds roughly 38,000 clones, around four fifths seen once. Sequencing was performed on peripheral blood. These receptors came from a man in his fifties or sixties with acute or convalescent COVID-19. Each CDR3 is given with its conserved first and last residue. D genes are given only for firm matches.

d_gene: TRBD1
v_gene: TRBV7-9
CDR3aa: CASSLGQGESEAFF

d_gene: TRBD1
v_gene: TRBV18
CDR3aa: CASSLDRGQQETQYF

d_gene: -
v_gene: TRBV2
CDR3aa: CASSTPQGGDNYGYTF

d_gene: TRBD2
v_gene: TRBV2
CDR3aa: CASSPRTSGSNGELFF

d_gene: TRBD1
v_gene: TRBV2
CDR3aa: CASSRRQGATANEKLFF

d_gene: TRBD2
v_gene: TRBV24-1
CDR3aa: CATSDRLAGRQETQYF

d_gene: -
v_gene: TRBV10-3
CDR3aa: CAINQNIAYEQYF

d_gene: TRBD2
v_gene: TRBV7-9
CDR3aa: CASSNQRESYEQYF

d_gene: TRBD2
v_gene: TRBV2
CDR3aa: CASSQTSGSTDTQYF

d_gene: -
v_gene: TRBV19
CDR3aa: CASSIGGRFQETQYF

d_gene: TRBD2
v_gene: TRBV5-1
CDR3aa: CASSLRAGEYNEQFF

d_gene: -
v_gene: TRBV15
CDR3aa: CATSRKRESVTNTGELFF

d_gene: TRBD1
v_gene: TRBV5-3
CDR3aa: CARSYHFNDRDLETQYF

d_gene: -
v_gene: TRBV10-3
CDR3aa: CAISVGLSYNEQFF

d_gene: -
v_gene: TRBV24-1
CDR3aa: CATSVPQNTDTQYF

d_gene: -
v_gene: TRBV6-6
CDR3aa: CASLAGSNSYEQYF

d_gene: TRBD2
v_gene: TRBV6-1
CDR3aa: CASSEAVLAGTFGEQFF

d_gene: TRBD2
v_gene: TRBV27
CDR3aa: CASSSPQGRSGRRDEQFF

d_gene: -
v_gene: TRBV5-1
CDR3aa: CASSLVSQGKYEQYF

d_gene: -
v_gene: TRBV11-2
CDR3aa: CASSFSPQTGPRSPLHF

d_gene: -
v_gene: TRBV4-3
CDR3aa: CASSQESSGFSGELFF

d_gene: TRBD2
v_gene: TRBV9
CDR3aa: CASSAGISGSYNEQFF

d_gene: -
v_gene: TRBV27
CDR3aa: CASSLSTQGYQPQHF

d_gene: TRBD2
v_gene: TRBV7-9
CDR3aa: CASTELSGSSYEQYF

d_gene: TRBD1
v_gene: TRBV23-1
CDR3aa: CASSQRRGRGQTGKPLHF

d_gene: -
v_gene: TRBV5-8
CDR3aa: CASSGQGKHYEQYF

d_gene: TRBD1
v_gene: TRBV5-4
CDR3aa: CASSSPGQGPYEQYF